The entry that follows covers one T cell receptor beta chain sequence. Its specificity is unknown. Indicated treatment: 15 to 20 received Ad26.COV2.S at low or high dose, single or two shots; about 5 received placebo; per-sample allocation not given. Collection of samples fell on day 63 after the first vaccine or placebo injection. Some clones are missing from TCRdb's copy, which holds only in-frame ones; the method was immunoSEQ multiplex PCR. The repertoire consists of hundreds of thousands of clones, with roughly 91% occurring once and the leading ten covering approximately 5%. The source of the sample is a study of Ad26.COV2.S vaccination and SARS-CoV-2 variants. Whole-study context: Ad26.COV2.S, an intramuscular injection, was given once or twice 56 days apart. The study's findings and limits: Spike-specific responses of CD8+ and CD4+ T cells were reported to display substantial breadth after vaccination.

The V gene's germline CDR1 is SGDLS and CDR2 YYNGEE. Trimming left V 3 bases short and J 4 bases short, with 10 bases between. The CDR3 totals 14 residues. The genes are TRBV9 and TRBJ2-2; weak D call: TRBD1 (5 bases). The starting material was peripheral blood, obtained in a trial of Ad26.COV2.S vaccine versus placebo. This TCR derives from a person aged 18-65 years who received the Ad26.COV2.S COVID-19 vaccine or a placebo. CDR3 DNA sequence: TGTGCCAGCAGCGCACAGGACGGCACCGGGGAGCTGTTTTTT. Protein sequence: CASSAQDGTGELFF.